This TCR beta chain was captured in a study of naive and memory T cell subsets. The CDR3 loop spans 15 amino acids. Unmatched junction bases numbered 8, after V lost 5 bases and J lost 10 bases. An equimolar mix of two oligonucleotides served as the beta constant-region primer for TRBC1 and TRBC2. Nested alpha and beta constant-region primers with the SP2 primer drove four PCR rounds on ligated cDNA. One entry per CDR3 protein results from TCRdb running MiXCR on the UMI-ligation and nested PCR reads. This table holds roughly 130,000 distinct CDR3 sequences, 36% found once. The V gene is TRBV12-3 or TRBV12-4, the J gene TRBJ1-6; 10 bases map to TRBD1. The sequencing input was central memory CD4+ T cells from blood. The TCR comes from a human donor in good health. The CDR3 nucleotides are TGTGCCAGCAGTGGAGGGACAGGGGTACGATCACCCCTCCACTTT. Its protein product is CASSGGTGVRSPLHF.